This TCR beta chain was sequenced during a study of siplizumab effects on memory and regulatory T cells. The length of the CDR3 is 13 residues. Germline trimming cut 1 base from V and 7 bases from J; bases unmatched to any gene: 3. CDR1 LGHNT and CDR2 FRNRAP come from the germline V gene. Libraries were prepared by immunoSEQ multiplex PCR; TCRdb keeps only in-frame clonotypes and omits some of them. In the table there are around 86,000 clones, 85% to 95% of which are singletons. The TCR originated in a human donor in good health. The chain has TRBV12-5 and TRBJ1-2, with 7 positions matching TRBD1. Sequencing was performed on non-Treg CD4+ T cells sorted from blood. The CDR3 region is CASGLAGQVGYTF. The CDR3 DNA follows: TGTGCTAGTGGTTTGGCCGGACAGGTTGGCTACACCTTC.